This record covers a single T cell receptor beta chain. V was clipped by 0 bases and J by 6 bases; unmatched bases: 14. The length of the CDR3 is 18 residues. CDR1 is LGHNA and CDR2 is YNFKEQ in the germline V gene. The sample comes from a study of blood T cell repertoires in COVID-19. Study-wide background: The United States, Italy and Spain were the sources of the acute and convalescent COVID-19 samples.

Profiled with immunoSEQ multiplex PCR; TCRdb holds only in-frame clones, not every one. The sample shows around 300,000 clones, approximately 88% of them seen only once. The chain links TRBV4-2 to TRBJ1-5, with 7 bases that match TRBD1. Sequenced sample: peripheral blood. This clonotype was sampled from a man over 45 with acute or convalescent COVID-19. The DNA of the CDR3 is TGTGCCAGCAGCCAAGACGTGGAGGGGGCAGTTCATGGTCAGCCCCAGCATTTT. Its translation: CASSQDVEGAVHGQPQHF.